Below are 4 T cell receptor beta chains sequenced from a single sample in a study of cytomegalovirus exposure and HLA in healthy donors. Clones were read by immunoSEQ multiplex PCR, and TCRdb kept only the in-frame ones, dropping some. This sample has about 200,000 clones, with around 90% found just once. The specimen sequenced was PBMCs. These receptors all come from a woman aged 18-35 years in good health and CMV-seropositive.

J is TRBJ2-7 and V is TRBV25-1, with D possibly matching TRBD1 (7 bases). CDR3 length: 14 residues. Trimming stripped 2 bases from V and 3 bases from J, with 11 bases between. CDR1 is MGHDK, CDR2 SYGVNS, per germline. The CDR3 DNA follows: TGTGCCAGCAGTGAAACGCAGGGGGGCTACGAGCAGTACTTC. Translating it yields CASSETQGGYEQYF.

The chain employs TRBV29-1 and TRBJ2-1; D might be TRBD2 (7 bases). The CDR3 length is 15 residues. Germline CDR1 reads SQVTM; CDR2 reads ANQGSEA. With 2 bases removed from V and 7 bases from J, the gap between germline ends came to 18 bases. Here the CDR3 reads CSVERGRGAGNEQFF. The CDR3 bases are TGCAGCGTTGAACGGGGGCGGGGAGCGGGAAATGAGCAGTTCTTC.

The chain combines TRBV5-1 with TRBJ1-1; D is possibly TRBD1 (5 bases). Germline V gene sequence: CDR1 SGHRS, CDR2 YFSETQ. This CDR3 spans 16 amino acids. The V end was cut by 3 bases, the J end by 4 bases, with 19 bases between. The CDR3 sequence is CASSSRSGHPATEAFF. CDR3 nucleotides: TGCGCCAGCAGCTCGAGATCAGGACATCCGGCCACTGAAGCTTTCTTT.

The chain couples TRBV27 to TRBJ2-2; 7 bases fit TRBD1. The ends lost 6 bases at V and 3 bases at J; junction bases unmatched: 7. The CDR3 is made up of 15 amino acids. Per germline, CDR1 MNHEY and CDR2 SMNVEV (reference sequence). In DNA, the CDR3 is TGTGCCAGCAGCAAAATAGACAGGGACACCGGGGAGCTGTTTTTT. Encoded protein: CASSKIDRDTGELFF.